The clone carrying this T cell receptor beta chain was found a few times. TCR beta CDR3 amplification used RNA transcripts. A first-round RT-PCR used HTBI primers, followed by a second-round multiplex PCR. TCRdb fed the multiplex PCR reads into MiXCR, producing one record per CDR3 protein. The sample lists around 1.1 million distinct CDR3 sequences, roughly two fifths occurring once. The data were obtained in a study of Graves' ophthalmopathy and Graves' hyperthyroidism. Hyperthyroidism patients were newly diagnosed, under 2 months' duration, aged 18 to 65. No donor had other autoimmune disease, uncontrolled infection, pregnancy or lactation. The origin of this receptor is an adult man with Graves' hyperthyroidism. Sequenced: peripheral blood or thyroid tissue (not recorded which).

CDR3 in DNA: TGTGCCAGCAGCTTATCGGTGACTAGCGCTTCCTACGAGCAGTACTTC. Protein sequence: CASSLSVTSASYEQYF. This rearrangement joins TRBV13 to TRBJ2-7; TRBD2 aligns across 8 bases. V dropped 2 bases and J dropped 1; count of bases not matched to a gene: 7. The CDR3 spans 16 residues. The germline V gene has CDR1 PRHDT and CDR2 FYEKMQ (reference sequence).